The 14 T cell receptor beta chains given below trace back to one sample, sequenced in a study of T cell responses to AZD1222 COVID-19 vaccine. Profiled with immunoSEQ multiplex PCR; TCRdb holds only in-frame clones, not every one. The sample shows more than 55,000 clones, 85% to 90% of them seen only once. This material consisted of peripheral blood, taken 28 days after the second AZD1222 dose. These receptors all come from an adult who received the AZD1222 COVID-19 vaccine.

J is TRBJ1-5 and V is TRBV7-8, with TRBD1 as a possible D gene (6 bases). The CDR3 contains 16 residues. Germline V lookup: CDR1 SGHVS, CDR2 FQNEAQ. V was clipped by 5 bases and J by 0 bases, with 14 bases between them. CDR3 DNA sequence: TGTGCCAGCAGCGCAACGAGGACAGCTAGCAATCAGCCCCAGCATTTT. As protein: CASSATRTASNQPQHF.

V gene TRBV19 combines with J gene TRBJ2-7; TRBD1 agrees at 8 bases. Germline lookup yields CDR1 LNHDA and CDR2 SQIVND (reference sequence). J gave up 3 bases and V 4 bases, and 5 bases lay outside the gene matches. This CDR3 contains 14 residues. This CDR3 reads CASSTTGVSYEQYF. The DNA for the CDR3 is TGTGCCAGTAGTACGACAGGGGTGAGCTACGAGCAGTACTTC.

This rearrangement joins TRBV7-9 to TRBJ1-4, with D perhaps matching TRBD1 (5 bases). CDR1 is SEHNR, CDR2 FQNEAQ, per germline (reference sequence). The CDR3 covers 15 residues. Trimming pared 2 bases from V and 8 bases from J, leaving 15 bases between. The CDR3 DNA sequence: TGTGCCAGCAGCTTATTGAGGGACCTACCAGAAAAACTGTTTTTT. Protein: CASSLLRDLPEKLFF.

The rearrangement joins TRBV9 to TRBJ2-5; the match to TRBD1 covers 7 bases. Germline V CDR1 and CDR2: SGDLS, YYNGEE. Trimming removed 4 bases from V and 4 bases from J; junction bases left unmatched: 7. The CDR3 is made up of 14 amino acids. This CDR3 reads CASSPRDSLETQYF. CDR3 DNA: TGTGCCAGCAGCCCTCGGGACAGTTTAGAGACCCAGTACTTC.

The genes are TRBV10-1 and TRBJ2-1; D call uncertain. The V end was cut by 10 bases, the J end by 7 bases, with 5 bases between. The CDR3 consists of 9 residues. Germline lookup yields CDR1 WNHNN and CDR2 SYGVQD (reference sequence). The CDR3 here is CATLNEQFF. CDR3 DNA: TGCGCCACCCTAAATGAGCAGTTCTTC.

This clone was seen a single time. The chain combines TRBV2 with TRBJ2-1, with 12 bases identical to TRBD2. The V and J ends lost 5 bases and 5 bases, in that order; junction bases with no gene match: 7. CDR1 is SNHLY, CDR2 FYNNEI, per germline. The CDR3 has 16 amino acids. CDR3 bases: TGTGCCAGCAGTAATCCTTCTAGCGGGGGGGACAATGAGCAGTTCTTC. The encoded protein is CASSNPSSGGDNEQFF.

The rearrangement links TRBV5-1 to TRBJ2-7; D perhaps matches TRBD2 (5 bases). V was shortened by 4 bases and J by 0 bases, with 8 bases between the two germline ends. The CDR3 extends over 13 amino acids. Germline V gene data show CDR1 as SGHRS and CDR2 as YFSETQ. The CDR3 region is CASSPRDSYEQYF. The CDR3 DNA sequence: TGCGCCAGCAGCCCCCGGGACTCCTACGAGCAGTACTTC.

The gene calls are TRBV2 and TRBJ2-2; a weak D match, TRBD2 (6 bases). V dropped 7 bases and J dropped 5 bases, with 17 bases sitting between them. The germline V gene encodes CDR1 SNHLY and CDR2 FYNNEI. This CDR3 has 15 amino acids. The DNA for the CDR3 is TGTGCCAGCAAGGCCCCCGGGACTTTAACCGGGGAGCTGTTTTTT. Its translation is CASKAPGTLTGELFF.

V is TRBV4-2 and J is TRBJ1-3, with 8 bases lining up with TRBD1. The CDR3 has 16 residues. The V and J ends lost 4 bases and 3 bases, in that order; junction bases with no gene match: 8. Germline V gene data show CDR1 as LGHNA and CDR2 as YNFKEQ. As DNA, the CDR3 is TGTGCCAGCAGCCCCGGTCAGGGGGCTGGTGGAAACACCATATATTTT. It specifies CASSPGQGAGGNTIYF.

This clone was observed a single time. V gene TRBV7-8 combines with J gene TRBJ1-6; 10 nucleotides match TRBD1. CDR1 and CDR2 from the germline V gene are SGHVS and FQNEAQ. The CDR3 loop spans 16 amino acids. With 5 bases clipped from V and 10 bases from J, the junction kept 11 bases outside the gene matches. CDR3 sequence: CASSPRQGASGSPLHF. Written as DNA, the CDR3 is TGTGCCAGCAGCCCCCGACAGGGGGCTAGTGGCTCACCCCTCCACTTT.

The chain has TRBV5-1 and TRBJ1-1; D remains unclear. This CDR3 contains 14 residues. CDR1 and CDR2 from the germline V gene are SGHRS and YFSETQ. Trimming cost V 4 bases and J 5 bases, with 15 bases left between them. Here the CDR3 DNA reads TGCGCCAGCAGCCCCGGAGGCCTTCGGACTGAAGCTTTCTTT. It codes for CASSPGGLRTEAFF.

The chain combines TRBV6-6 with TRBJ2-2, with 16 nucleotides matching TRBD2. The CDR3 extends over 16 amino acids. V was pared by 5 bases and J by 4 bases, with 1 base of the junction left unmatched. Germline V gives CDR1 MNHNY, CDR2 SVGAGI (reference sequence). CDR3 sequence reads: CASSGTSGRGTGELFF. The CDR3 bases are TGTGCCAGCAGTGGGACTAGCGGGAGGGGCACCGGGGAGCTGTTTTTT.

The chain employs TRBV28 and TRBJ2-4; 11 nucleotides agree with TRBD1. Germline assignment: CDR1 MDHEN and CDR2 SYDVKM. CDR3 length equals 13 residues. V lost 8 bases, J lost 7 bases, and 4 bases stayed unmatched. The DNA of the CDR3 is TGTGCCAGCTGGACAGGGGGCATCAACATTCAGTACTTC. Its protein is CASWTGGINIQYF.

The rearrangement links TRBV12-3 or TRBV12-4 to TRBJ1-5, with a tentative D call TRBD1 (5 bases). The CDR3 length is 12 residues. Trimming removed 6 bases from V and 4 bases from J, with 7 bases in between. CDR3 in amino acids: CASRGRNQPQHF. The CDR3 bases are TGTGCCAGCAGGGGACGGAATCAGCCCCAGCATTTT.